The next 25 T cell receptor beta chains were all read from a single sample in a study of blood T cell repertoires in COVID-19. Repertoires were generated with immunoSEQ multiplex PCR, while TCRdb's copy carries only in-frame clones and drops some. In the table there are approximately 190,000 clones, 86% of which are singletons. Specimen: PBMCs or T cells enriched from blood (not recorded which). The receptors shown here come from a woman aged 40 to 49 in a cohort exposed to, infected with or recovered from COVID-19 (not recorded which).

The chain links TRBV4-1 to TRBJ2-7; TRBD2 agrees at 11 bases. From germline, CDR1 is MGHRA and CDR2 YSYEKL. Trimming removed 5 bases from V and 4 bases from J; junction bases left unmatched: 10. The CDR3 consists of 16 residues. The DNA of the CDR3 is TGCGCCAGCAGCTCAATATCTTCTAGCGGGAGGTACGAGCAGTACTTC. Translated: CASSSISSSGRYEQYF.

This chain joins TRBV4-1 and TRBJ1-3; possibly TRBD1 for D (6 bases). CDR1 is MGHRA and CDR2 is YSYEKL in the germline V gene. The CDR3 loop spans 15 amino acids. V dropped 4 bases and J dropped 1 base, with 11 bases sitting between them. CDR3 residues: CASSRRTGSGNTIYF. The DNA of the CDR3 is TGCGCCAGCAGCCGGAGAACAGGGTCTGGAAACACCATATATTTT.

CDR3 loop: CASSLEGGVLGYNEQFF. The CDR3 bases are TGTGCCAGCAGCCTAGAGGGGGGGGTGTTGGGTTACAATGAGCAGTTCTTC. The chain carries TRBV4-2 and TRBJ2-1, with D possibly being TRBD2 (7 bases). CDR3 length: 17 residues. Germline V gene data show CDR1 as LGHNA and CDR2 as YNFKEQ. Trimming left V 4 bases short and J 4 bases short, with 20 bases between.

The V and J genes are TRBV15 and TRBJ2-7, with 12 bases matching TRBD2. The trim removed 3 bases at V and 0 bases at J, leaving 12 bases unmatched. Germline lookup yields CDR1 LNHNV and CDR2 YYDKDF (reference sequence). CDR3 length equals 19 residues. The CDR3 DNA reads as TGTGCCACCAGCAGTTTTCCCACTAGCGGGGGGCGACTCTCCTACGAGCAGTACTTC. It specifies CATSSFPTSGGRLSYEQYF.

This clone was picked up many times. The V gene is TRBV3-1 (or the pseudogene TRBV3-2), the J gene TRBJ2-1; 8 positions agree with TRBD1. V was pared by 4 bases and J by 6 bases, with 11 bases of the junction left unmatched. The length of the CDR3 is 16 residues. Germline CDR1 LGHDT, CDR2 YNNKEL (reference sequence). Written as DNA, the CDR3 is TGTGCCAGCAGCCGCCGTGGGCAGGGGGCGGTCAATGAGCAGTTCTTC. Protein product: CASSRRGQGAVNEQFF.

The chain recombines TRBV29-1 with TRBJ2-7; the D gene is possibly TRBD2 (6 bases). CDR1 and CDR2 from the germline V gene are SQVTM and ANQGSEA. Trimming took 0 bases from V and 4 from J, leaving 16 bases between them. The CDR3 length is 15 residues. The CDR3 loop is CSVEEGGSPDYEQYF. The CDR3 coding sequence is TGCAGCGTTGAAGAGGGGGGATCCCCCGATTACGAGCAGTACTTC.

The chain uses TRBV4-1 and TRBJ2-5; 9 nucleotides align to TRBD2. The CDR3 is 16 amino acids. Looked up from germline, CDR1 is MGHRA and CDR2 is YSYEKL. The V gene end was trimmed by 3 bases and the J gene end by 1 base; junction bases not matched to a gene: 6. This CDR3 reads CASSQQPGLAQETQYF. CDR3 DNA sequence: TGCGCCAGCAGCCAGCAGCCGGGACTAGCCCAAGAGACCCAGTACTTC.

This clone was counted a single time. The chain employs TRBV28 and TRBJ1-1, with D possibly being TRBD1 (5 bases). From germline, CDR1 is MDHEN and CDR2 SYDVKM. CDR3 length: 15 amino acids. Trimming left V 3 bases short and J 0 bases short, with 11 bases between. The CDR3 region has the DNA TGTGCCAGCAGTTTCCGACAGAGAATGAACACTGAAGCTTTCTTT. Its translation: CASSFRQRMNTEAFF.

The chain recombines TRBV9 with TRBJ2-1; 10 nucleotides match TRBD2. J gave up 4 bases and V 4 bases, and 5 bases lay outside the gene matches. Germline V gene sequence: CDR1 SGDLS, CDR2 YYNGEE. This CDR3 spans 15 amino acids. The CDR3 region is CASSRGLADYNEQFF. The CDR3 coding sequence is TGTGCCAGCAGCCGTGGACTAGCGGATTACAATGAGCAGTTCTTC.

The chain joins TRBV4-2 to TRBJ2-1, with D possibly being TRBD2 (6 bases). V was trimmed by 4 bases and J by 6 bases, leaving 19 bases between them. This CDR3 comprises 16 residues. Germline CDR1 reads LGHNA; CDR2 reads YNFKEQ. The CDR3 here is CASSPPRSGSLNEQFF. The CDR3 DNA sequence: TGTGCCAGCAGCCCCCCACGAAGCGGGTCCCTCAATGAGCAGTTCTTC.

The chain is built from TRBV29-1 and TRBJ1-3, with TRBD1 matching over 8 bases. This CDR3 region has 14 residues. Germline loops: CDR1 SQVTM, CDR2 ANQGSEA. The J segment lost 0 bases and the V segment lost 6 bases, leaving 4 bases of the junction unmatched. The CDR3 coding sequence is TGCAGCGTAGGACAGGGAGTCTCTGGAAACACCATATATTTT. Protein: CSVGQGVSGNTIYF.

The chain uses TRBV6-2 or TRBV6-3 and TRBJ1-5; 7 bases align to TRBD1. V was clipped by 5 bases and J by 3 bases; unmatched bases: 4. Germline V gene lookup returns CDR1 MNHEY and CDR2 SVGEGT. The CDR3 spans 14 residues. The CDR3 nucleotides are TGTGCCAGCAGTCAGACAGGGTTCAATCAGCCCCAGCATTTT. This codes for CASSQTGFNQPQHF.

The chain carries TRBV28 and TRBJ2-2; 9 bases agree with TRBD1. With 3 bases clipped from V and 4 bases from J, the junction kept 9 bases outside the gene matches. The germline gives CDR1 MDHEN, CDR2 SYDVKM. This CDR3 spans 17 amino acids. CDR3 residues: CASSFGFRTGVTGELFF. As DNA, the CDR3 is TGTGCCAGCAGTTTCGGGTTTCGGACAGGGGTCACCGGGGAGCTGTTTTTT.

The CDR3 bases are TGTGCCAGCAGGGATACCGGGTCCCCGGGAGTTTCACCCCTCCACTTT. It translates to CASRDTGSPGVSPLHF. The V gene is TRBV2, the J gene TRBJ1-6; D uncertain. Germline V CDR1 and CDR2: SNHLY, FYNNEI. The CDR3 spans 16 residues. V was pared by 6 bases and J by 9 bases, with 21 bases between.

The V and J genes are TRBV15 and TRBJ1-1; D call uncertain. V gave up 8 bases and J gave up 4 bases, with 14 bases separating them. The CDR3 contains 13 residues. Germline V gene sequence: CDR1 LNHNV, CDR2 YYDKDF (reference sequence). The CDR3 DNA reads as TGTGCCACCGGCGAAAGACGAGGCACTGAAGCTTTCTTT. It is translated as CATGERRGTEAFF.

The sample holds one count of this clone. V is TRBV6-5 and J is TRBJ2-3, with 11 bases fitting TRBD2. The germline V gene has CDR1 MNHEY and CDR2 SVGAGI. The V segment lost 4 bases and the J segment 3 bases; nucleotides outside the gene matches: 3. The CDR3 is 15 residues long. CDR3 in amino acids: CASSLRTSGTDTQYF. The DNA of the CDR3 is TGTGCCAGCAGTTTACGGACTAGCGGGACAGATACGCAGTATTTT.

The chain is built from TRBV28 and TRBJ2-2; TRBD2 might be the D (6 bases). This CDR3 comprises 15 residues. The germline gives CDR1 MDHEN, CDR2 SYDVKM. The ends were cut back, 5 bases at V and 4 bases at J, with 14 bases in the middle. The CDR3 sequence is CASSTLGEVTGELFF. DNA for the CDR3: TGTGCCAGCAGTACGTTGGGGGAGGTCACCGGGGAGCTGTTTTTT.

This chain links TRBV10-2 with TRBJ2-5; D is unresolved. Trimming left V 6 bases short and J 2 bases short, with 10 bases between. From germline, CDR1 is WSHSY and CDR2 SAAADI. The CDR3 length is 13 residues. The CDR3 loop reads CASSEDRQETQYF. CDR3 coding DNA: TGCGCCAGCAGCGAGGATCGGCAAGAGACCCAGTACTTC.

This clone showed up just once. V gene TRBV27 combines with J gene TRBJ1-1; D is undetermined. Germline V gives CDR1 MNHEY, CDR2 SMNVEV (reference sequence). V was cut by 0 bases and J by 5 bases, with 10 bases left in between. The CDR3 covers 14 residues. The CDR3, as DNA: TGTGCCAGCAGTTTATCCTCGATCCAGACTGAAGCTTTCTTT. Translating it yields CASSLSSIQTEAFF.

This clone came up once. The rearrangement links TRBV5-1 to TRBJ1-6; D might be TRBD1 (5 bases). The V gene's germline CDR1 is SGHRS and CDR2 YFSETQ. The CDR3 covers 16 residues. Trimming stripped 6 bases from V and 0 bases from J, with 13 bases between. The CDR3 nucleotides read TGCGCCAGCACCCCGGGGGTAAGCTCCTATAATTCACCCCTCCACTTT. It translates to CASTPGVSSYNSPLHF. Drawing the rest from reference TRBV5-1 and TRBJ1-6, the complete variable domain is KAGVTQTPRYLIKTRGQQVTLSCSPISGHRSVSWYQQTPGQGLQFLFEYFSETQRNKGNFPGRFSGRQFSNSRSEMNVSTLELGDSALYLCASTPGVSSYNSPLHFGNGTRLTVT.

The CDR3 region has the DNA TGTGCCAGCAGACGCACTAATGACAGGAGGGAGACCCAGTACTTC. Translated, it gives CASRRTNDRRETQYF. This chain uses TRBV28 with TRBJ2-5; D is possibly TRBD1 (6 bases). V shed 6 bases and J shed 5 bases, with 19 bases lying between them. Germline assignment: CDR1 MDHEN and CDR2 SYDVKM. The CDR3 is 15 amino acids.

The CDR3 spells CASSPRDYSADTQYF. CDR3 nucleotide sequence: TGTGCCAGCAGTCCCCGGGACTACTCCGCAGATACGCAGTATTTT. The chain is built from TRBV27 and TRBJ2-3; 7 bases line up with TRBD2. The germline V gene encodes CDR1 MNHEY and CDR2 SMNVEV (reference sequence). Trimming took 5 bases from V and 4 from J; bases not matched to a gene: 9. CDR3 length equals 15 residues.

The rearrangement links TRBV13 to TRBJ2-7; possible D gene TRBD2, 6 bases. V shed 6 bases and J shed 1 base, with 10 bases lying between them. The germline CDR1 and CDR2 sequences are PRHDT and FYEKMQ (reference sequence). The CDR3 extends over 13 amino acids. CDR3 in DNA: TGTGCCAGCAGTTATAGCGGTTCCTACGAGCAGTACTTC. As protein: CASSYSGSYEQYF. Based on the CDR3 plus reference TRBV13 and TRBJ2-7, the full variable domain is AAGVIQSPRHLIKEKRETATLKCYPIPRHDTVYWYQQGPGQDPQFLISFYEKMQSDKGSIPDRFSAQQFSDYHSELNMSSLELGDSALYFCASSYSGSYEQYFGPGTRLTVT.

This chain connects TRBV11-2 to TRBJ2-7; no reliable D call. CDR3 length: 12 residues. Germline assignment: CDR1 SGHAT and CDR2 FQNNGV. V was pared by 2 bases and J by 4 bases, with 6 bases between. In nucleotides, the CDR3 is TGTGCCAGCAGCTTAATCAGTTACGAGCAGTACTTC. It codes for CASSLISYEQYF.

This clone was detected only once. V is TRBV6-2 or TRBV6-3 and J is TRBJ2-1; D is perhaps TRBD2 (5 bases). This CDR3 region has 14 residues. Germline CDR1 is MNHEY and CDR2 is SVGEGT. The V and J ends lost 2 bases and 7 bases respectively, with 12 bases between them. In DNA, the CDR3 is TGTGCCAGCAGTTACGCTAGCTTAGAAAATGAGCAGTTCTTC. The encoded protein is CASSYASLENEQFF.